This TCR beta chain was sequenced for a study of T cells in Graves' hyperthyroidism and ophthalmopathy. Findings of the study overall: Appearing also in blood were most of the thyroid clonotypes expanded above 0.001.

Amplified regions were TCR beta CDR3 sequences from RNA transcripts. Researchers ran a first-round RT-PCR on the TCR CDR3 using the HTBI primer set. TCRdb re-called the multiplex PCR reads through MiXCR, storing one row per CDR3 protein. The sample consists of a few hundred thousand distinct CDR3 sequences, 14% of them appearing once. This clonotype has at least ten counts. The target antigen is unknown. Lactation, pregnancy, other autoimmune disease or uncontrolled infection led to exclusion of patients. Diagnostic assessment was based on clinical symptoms, serum thyroxine and TRAb, thyroid ultrasound and orbital computed tomography. About 9.4 ml fresh peripheral blood yielded the PBMCs. Germline V lookup: CDR1 DFQATT, CDR2 SNEGSKA (reference sequence). The CDR3 spans 13 residues. Trimming took off 3 bases at V and 5 bases at J, with 10 bases between the two ends.

What was sequenced was blood. The chain combines TRBV20-1 with TRBJ2-2; no clear D. The receptor's source is a woman in her twenties or thirties with Graves' ophthalmopathy. The CDR3 DNA sequence: TGCAGTGCTAGGGGGATCGGGACCGGGGAGCTGTTTTTT. This gives the protein CSARGIGTGELFF.